These 11 T cell receptor beta chains share one sample of origin, sequenced in a study of cytotoxic CD8 clonotypes in ibrutinib-treated CLL. Assay: immunoSEQ multiplex PCR; the TCRdb copy retains only in-frame clones and omits some. Of some 50,000 clones listed, 50% to 65% are singletons. The sequences come from PBMCs, collected after 24 months of ibrutinib treatment. Receptors originate from a human donor with chronic lymphocytic leukemia.

The chain employs TRBV13 and TRBJ2-3, with 9 nucleotides matching TRBD2. Germline V CDR1 and CDR2: PRHDT, FYEKMQ (reference sequence). This CDR3 has 14 residues. The ends lost 5 bases at V and 1 base at J; junction bases unmatched: 1. The CDR3 nucleotides are TGTGCCAGCAGCCGGACTAGCGGCACAGATACGCAGTATTTT. Protein sequence: CASSRTSGTDTQYF.

This clone showed up many times. The identical CDR3 is also encoded by other nucleotide sequences in the sample. The chain employs TRBV9 and TRBJ1-2, with a tentative D call TRBD1 (6 bases). CDR1 and CDR2 from the germline V gene are SGDLS and YYNGEE. The V and J ends lost 0 bases and 4 bases respectively, with 13 bases between them. The CDR3 loop spans 15 amino acids. The CDR3 loop reads CASSVVSGGSYGYTF. The CDR3 DNA is TGTGCCAGCAGCGTAGTATCGGGGGGCAGCTATGGCTACACCTTC. Full variable domain (outside the CDR3, taken from reference TRBV9 and TRBJ1-2): DSGVTQTPKHLITATGQRVTLRCSPRSGDLSVYWYQQSLDQGLQFLIQYYNGEERAKGNILERFSAQQFPDLHSELNLSSLELGDSALYFCASSVVSGGSYGYTFGSGTRLTVV.

The rearrangement joins TRBV2 to TRBJ2-2; 10 bases line up with TRBD2. The CDR3 runs 15 residues. V shed 7 bases and J 2 bases; nucleotides not matched to a gene: 4. Germline loops: CDR1 SNHLY, CDR2 FYNNEI. Here the CDR3 DNA reads TGTGCCAGCACAAGCGGGGGGGCCAACACCGGGGAGCTGTTTTTT. It specifies CASTSGGANTGELFF.

The rearrangement joins TRBV9 to TRBJ2-3; 7 bases match TRBD2. CDR1 is SGDLS and CDR2 is YYNGEE in the germline V gene. CDR3 size: 16 residues. Trimming removed 1 base from V and 2 bases from J; junction bases left unmatched: 7. The CDR3 loop reads CASSVRAGDYTDTQYF. CDR3 bases: TGTGCCAGCAGCGTACGGGCGGGGGACTACACAGATACGCAGTATTTT.

This clone was observed a handful of times. The rearrangement uses TRBV27 and TRBJ2-7; TRBD1 is a possible D gene (7 bases). The germline V gene encodes CDR1 MNHEY and CDR2 SMNVEV (reference sequence). This CDR3 spans 14 amino acids. V was cut by 10 bases and J by 5 bases, with 21 bases left in between. CDR3 protein: CATRGAGLIHEQYF. DNA of the CDR3: TGTGCCACCAGGGGGGCAGGGCTTATCCACGAGCAGTACTTC.

The chain carries TRBV5-1 and TRBJ1-6; tentative D call: TRBD1 (6 bases). Germline assignment: CDR1 SGHRS and CDR2 YFSETQ. The V and J ends lost 4 bases and 10 bases respectively, with 18 bases between them. The CDR3 contains 15 residues. This CDR3 is CASSPSDRRASPLHF. DNA of the CDR3: TGCGCCAGCAGCCCCTCGGACAGACGAGCCTCACCCCTCCACTTT.

The chain uses TRBV6-1 and TRBJ2-7, with 9 bases identical to TRBD2. The germline CDR1 and CDR2 sequences are MNHNS and SASEGT. CDR3 length equals 17 residues. Germline trimming cut 3 bases from V and 0 bases from J; bases unmatched to any gene: 9. CDR3 region: CASSDVLAGPSSYEQYF. The DNA of the CDR3 is TGTGCCAGCAGTGACGTTCTAGCGGGGCCGAGCTCCTACGAGCAGTACTTC.

This clone has a handful of counts. V is TRBV6-5 and J is TRBJ2-7, with unresolved D. The CDR3 has 12 residues. Trimming shortened V by 5 bases and J by 4 bases, and 9 bases separated the two germline ends. Germline V gives CDR1 MNHEY, CDR2 SVGAGI. The CDR3 region has the DNA TGTGCCAGCAGTGAGGTAGGGTACGAGCAGTACTTC. Its protein is CASSEVGYEQYF.

The sample holds one count of this clone. The rearrangement links TRBV6-4 to TRBJ1-6; the match to TRBD1 covers 11 bases. Germline CDR1 reads MRHNA; CDR2 reads SNTAGT. This CDR3 contains 14 residues. V lost 6 bases and J lost 14; bases outside the gene matches: 9. CDR3 residues: CASSPGTGGLALHF. As DNA, the CDR3 is TGTGCCAGCAGCCCCGGGACAGGGGGGTTGGCCCTCCACTTT.

This clone turned up a few times. This sequence joins TRBV7-9 and TRBJ1-2, with D maybe TRBD1 (5 bases). V lost 3 bases and J lost 6, with 8 bases in between. CDR3 length: 12 amino acids. Per germline, CDR1 SEHNR and CDR2 FQNEAQ (reference sequence). This chain's CDR3 is CASSLGPNGYTF. CDR3 nucleotides: TGTGCCAGCAGCTTGGGGCCGAATGGCTACACCTTC.

This clone was seen more than once but under ten times. The V gene is TRBV10-2, the J gene TRBJ1-3, with no clear D. V lost 2 bases and J 2 bases, leaving 4 bases between the germline ends. The length of the CDR3 is 13 residues. The germline V gene has CDR1 WSHSY and CDR2 SAAADI. CDR3 region: CASSEPAGNTIYF. The CDR3 nucleotides are TGCGCCAGCAGTGAGCCGGCTGGAAACACCATATATTTT.